One sample yielded the 5 T cell receptor beta chains listed below, sequenced in a study of control samples from healthy donors and cancer patients. Method: immunoSEQ multiplex PCR; TCRdb's copy keeps in-frame clones and lacks some. The table shows tens of thousands of clones, with roughly 84% occurring only once. Specimen: blood. Receptors were obtained from a woman between 45 and 60 years old in good health.

The V and J genes are TRBV12-3 or TRBV12-4 and TRBJ1-1, with D unresolved. Deletions cut 2 bases from V and 4 bases from J, with 5 bases between. CDR3 length: 12 residues. The CDR3 sequence: CASSLSATEAFF. For the CDR3, the DNA is TGTGCCAGCAGTTTATCTGCCACTGAAGCTTTCTTT.

The chain couples TRBV3-1 (or the pseudogene TRBV3-2) to TRBJ1-3; the D is unclear. V gave up 5 bases and J gave up 3 bases, with 5 bases separating them. The CDR3 sequence is 12 residues long. Germline V CDR1 and CDR2: LGHDT, YNNKEL (reference sequence). The DNA for the CDR3 is TGTGCCAGCAGCATTTTTGGAAACACCATATATTTT. It specifies CASSIFGNTIYF.

The chain combines TRBV6-2 or TRBV6-3 with TRBJ2-3; a possible D gene is TRBD2 (6 bases). Looked up from germline, CDR1 is MNHEY and CDR2 is SVGEGT. CDR3 size: 15 residues. V was shortened by 5 bases and J by 2 bases, with 14 bases between the two germline ends. The CDR3 reads CASSKGLLNTDTQYF. The CDR3 nucleotides are TGTGCCAGCAGTAAGGGACTTCTAAACACAGATACGCAGTATTTT.

This sequence joins TRBV2 and TRBJ1-1, with 7 bases matching TRBD1. This CDR3 is built from 13 residues. Germline CDR1 SNHLY, CDR2 FYNNEI. V lost 5 bases, J lost 1 base, and 1 base stayed unmatched. CDR3 bases: TGTGCCAGCAGTCGGACAGGGAACACTGAAGCTTTCTTT. Translation gives CASSRTGNTEAFF.

The chain employs TRBV2 and TRBJ2-1; unclear D gene. The CDR3 is made up of 11 amino acids. CDR1 and CDR2 (germline): SNHLY, FYNNEI. With 7 bases removed from V and 4 bases from J, the gap between germline ends came to 5 bases. CDR3: CASMQYNEQFF. The CDR3 DNA sequence: TGTGCCAGCATGCAGTACAATGAGCAGTTCTTC.